The subject of this entry is one TCR beta chain. The antigen is unknown. The data were taken from a study of CD8 T cells in ankylosing spondylitis. Whole-study results and caveats: Disease-linked clones proved CD8+ and comparatively uncommon in peripheral blood. A TCR beta motif made of 7 to 9 highly homologous variants seemed typical of ankylosing spondylitis blood. According to the report, clones linked to the disease were significantly enriched in matched synovial fluid samples taken from ankylosing spondylitis patients.

The CDR3 totals 14 residues. Germline-derived CDR1 and CDR2 are DFQATT and SNEGSKA (reference sequence). V was pared by 6 bases and J by 2 bases, with 13 bases between. 5'-RACE, quantitative and with molecular barcodes, yielded the TCR beta libraries. MiXCR was run by TCRdb on the 5' RACE reads, yielding one entry per CDR3 protein. The table lists about 220,000 distinct CDR3 sequences, about 10% of them singletons. V gene TRBV20-1 combines with J gene TRBJ2-2; D is possibly TRBD2 (6 bases). The source material was blood, either unsorted or a sorted T cell fraction (not recorded which). This receptor was obtained from a male donor with ankylosing spondylitis or in good health (not recorded which). This CDR3 is CSAEGPINTGELFF. The CDR3 DNA follows: TGCAGTGCGGAGGGACCGATAAACACCGGGGAGCTGTTTTTT.